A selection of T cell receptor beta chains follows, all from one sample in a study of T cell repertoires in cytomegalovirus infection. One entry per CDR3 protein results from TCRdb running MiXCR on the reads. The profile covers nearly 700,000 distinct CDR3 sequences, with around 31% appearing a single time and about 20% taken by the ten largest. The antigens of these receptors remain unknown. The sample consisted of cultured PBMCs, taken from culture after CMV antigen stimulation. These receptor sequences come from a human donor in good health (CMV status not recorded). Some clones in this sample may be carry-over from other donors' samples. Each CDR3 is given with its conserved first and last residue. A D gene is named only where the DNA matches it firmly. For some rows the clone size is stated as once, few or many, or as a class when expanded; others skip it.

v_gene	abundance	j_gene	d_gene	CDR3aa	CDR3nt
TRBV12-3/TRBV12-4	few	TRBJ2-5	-	CASSPRRAGQETQYF	TGTGCCAGCAGTCCCCGAAGGGCGGGGCAAGAGACCCAGTACTTC
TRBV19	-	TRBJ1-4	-	CASTSGFSEKLFF	-
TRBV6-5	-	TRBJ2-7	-	CASSSVRSSYEQYF	TGTGCCAGCAGCTCCGTAAGGAGTTCTTACGAGCAGTACTTC
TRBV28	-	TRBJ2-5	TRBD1	CASRRPTGETQYF	TGTGCCAGCAGGAGGCCGACAGGGGAGACCCAGTACTTC
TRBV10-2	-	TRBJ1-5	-	CASSEWRVNQPQHF	TGCGCCAGCAGTGAGTGGAGGGTCAATCAGCCCCAGCATTTT
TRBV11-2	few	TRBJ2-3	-	CASSSLSSSTDTQYF	TGTGCCAGCAGCTCCCTATCATCTAGCACAGATACGCAGTATTTT
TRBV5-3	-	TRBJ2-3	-	CASSLSGPLRITDTQYF	TGTGCCAGCAGCTTATCGGGGCCACTCCGAATCACAGATACGCAGTATTTT
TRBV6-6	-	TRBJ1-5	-	CASSYMGGGGRNQPQHF	TGTGCCAGCAGTTACATGGGCGGGGGGGGACGCAATCAGCCCCAGCATTTT
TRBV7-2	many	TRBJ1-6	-	CASSFQTDYYSPLHF	TGTGCCAGCAGCTTCCAGACGGACTACTATTCACCCCTCCACTTT
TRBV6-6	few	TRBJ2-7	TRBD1	CASSQDRTEQYF	TGTGCCAGCAGCCAGGACAGGACCGAGCAGTACTTC
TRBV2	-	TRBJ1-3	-	CASRPGTSGNTIYF	TGTGCCAGCAGACCCGGGACGTCTGGAAACACCATATATTTT
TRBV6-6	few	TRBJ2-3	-	CASSHWDRTDTQYF	TGTGCCAGCAGTCATTGGGACCGCACAGATACGCAGTATTTT
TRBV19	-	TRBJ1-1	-	CASTPEGLTNTEAFF	TGTGCCAGTACCCCTGAGGGGCTGACGAACACTGAAGCTTTCTTT
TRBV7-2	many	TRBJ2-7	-	CASSDLSSRGYEQYF	TGTGCCAGCAGCGACTTATCTAGCAGGGGCTACGAGCAGTACTTC
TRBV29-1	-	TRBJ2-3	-	CSPGALRGPDTQYF	TGCAGCCCGGGGGCGCTCCGCGGGCCAGATACGCAGTATTTT
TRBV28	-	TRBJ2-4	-	CASSLSLNLQYF	TGTGCCAGCAGTCTCTCTCTCAACCTTCAGTACTTC
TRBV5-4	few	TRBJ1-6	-	CASSFRRDDSPLHF	TGTGCCAGCAGCTTTAGGAGGGATGATTCACCCCTCCACTTT
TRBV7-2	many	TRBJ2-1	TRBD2	CASSPMTLAGLVGGDNEQFF	TGTGCCAGCAGCCCTATGACACTAGCGGGTTTAGTCGGGGGAGACAATGAGCAGTTCTTC
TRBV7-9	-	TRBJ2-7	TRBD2	CASSLSGTHEQYF	TGTGCCAGCAGCCTTAGCGGGACCCACGAGCAGTACTTC
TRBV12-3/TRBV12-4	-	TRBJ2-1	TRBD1	CASSTFPGQGAFQFF	TGTGCCAGCAGTACCTTCCCGGGACAGGGGGCGTTTCAGTTCTTC
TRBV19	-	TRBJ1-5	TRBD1	CASSTTGGGEPQHF	TGTGCCAGTAGTACTACAGGGGGCGGTGAGCCCCAGCATTTT
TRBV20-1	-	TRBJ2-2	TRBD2	CSARDRGAGELFF	TGCAGTGCTAGAGATCGGGGGGCCGGGGAGCTGTTTTTT
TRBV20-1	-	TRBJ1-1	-	CSARDARLNTEAFF	TGCAGTGCTAGAGATGCCAGGTTGAACACTGAAGCTTTCTTT
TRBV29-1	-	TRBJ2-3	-	CSVDRDDTQYF	TGCAGCGTTGATAGGGACGATACGCAGTATTTT
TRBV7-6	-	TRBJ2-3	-	CASSLTGGRGTDTQYF	TGTGCCAGCAGCTTAACGGGCGGTCGCGGCACAGATACGCAGTATTTT